These T cell receptor beta chains were read from a single sample in a study of OX40 agonist ivuxolimab in advanced cancers. Only in-frame clones appear in the TCRdb table, and some are missing; sequencing was by immunoSEQ multiplex PCR. This table has more than 10,000 clones, over 75% appearing once. This specimen was CD4+ or CD8+ T cells sorted from blood, taken in a trial of the OX40 agonist ivuxolimab. Source of these receptors: an adult with an advanced solid tumor such as melanoma, head and neck, liver or kidney cancer. Each CDR3 is given without its conserved first and last residue. Each record gives: V gene, J gene, CDR3 protein.

v_call: TRBV4-2
j_call: TRBJ2-3
cdr3_aa: ASSQFPGAARLTDTQY

v_call: TRBV7-3
j_call: TRBJ2-7
cdr3_aa: ASSLSVGSSYEQY

v_call: TRBV11-2
j_call: TRBJ2-3
cdr3_aa: ASSYLTGSTDTQY

v_call: TRBV7-3
j_call: TRBJ2-7
cdr3_aa: ASSLLPFFDEQY

v_call: TRBV7-3
j_call: TRBJ2-1
cdr3_aa: ASSPGTSGRSSYNEQF

v_call: TRBV7-7
j_call: TRBJ2-5
cdr3_aa: ASSRRGRGKETQY

v_call: TRBV7-9
j_call: TRBJ2-7
cdr3_aa: ASSPSGPTQY

v_call: TRBV9
j_call: TRBJ1-1
cdr3_aa: ASSVVGTGLVNTEAF

v_call: TRBV9
j_call: TRBJ2-7
cdr3_aa: ASSVGWGPINEQY

v_call: TRBV4-1
j_call: TRBJ1-2
cdr3_aa: ASSQETGFYGYT

v_call: TRBV28
j_call: TRBJ2-1
cdr3_aa: ASRSLDYNEQF

v_call: TRBV7-6
j_call: TRBJ2-6
cdr3_aa: ASSSSIVSQSRANVLT

v_call: TRBV6-1
j_call: TRBJ1-1
cdr3_aa: ASSENWGPNTEAF

v_call: TRBV7-8
j_call: TRBJ2-7
cdr3_aa: ASSPTLTGGPYEQY

v_call: TRBV5-8
j_call: TRBJ2-7
cdr3_aa: ASSFLGQGIHEQY

v_call: TRBV6-4
j_call: TRBJ2-3
cdr3_aa: ASPRDSSGGANTQY

v_call: TRBV7-3
j_call: TRBJ1-6
cdr3_aa: ASSRGQGASPLH

v_call: TRBV27
j_call: TRBJ2-5
cdr3_aa: ASSLLRGPDKTQY

v_call: TRBV11-2
j_call: TRBJ2-1
cdr3_aa: ASSHNEQF

v_call: TRBV6-5
j_call: TRBJ1-1
cdr3_aa: ASRNTEAF

v_call: TRBV7-3
j_call: TRBJ2-3
cdr3_aa: ASSPGGGRTDTQY

v_call: TRBV4-1
j_call: TRBJ2-7
cdr3_aa: ASSQGDISSYEQY

v_call: TRBV6-6
j_call: TRBJ2-1
cdr3_aa: ASNPSGGYNEQF

v_call: TRBV13
j_call: TRBJ2-1
cdr3_aa: ASSFRGQGADYNEQF

v_call: TRBV13
j_call: TRBJ1-5
cdr3_aa: ASSLDRMNQPQH

v_call: TRBV27
j_call: TRBJ2-2
cdr3_aa: ASTFGYNTGELF

v_call: TRBV2
j_call: TRBJ2-1
cdr3_aa: ASSEYIGVLNEQF

v_call: TRBV7-6
j_call: TRBJ2-3
cdr3_aa: ASSLGGGVDTQY

v_call: TRBV28
j_call: TRBJ2-1
cdr3_aa: ASSLAGGYNEQF

v_call: TRBV7-9
j_call: TRBJ2-7
cdr3_aa: ASSDLGDEQY

v_call: TRBV9
j_call: TRBJ2-1
cdr3_aa: ASSVVDSGRVHNEQF

v_call: TRBV10-2
j_call: TRBJ1-1
cdr3_aa: ASSESGGQTEAF

v_call: TRBV27
j_call: TRBJ1-5
cdr3_aa: ASSPDPGGNQPQH

v_call: TRBV7-2
j_call: TRBJ2-7
cdr3_aa: ASSLNPSNYEQY

v_call: TRBV18
j_call: TRBJ2-5
cdr3_aa: ASSPKETQY

v_call: TRBV28
j_call: TRBJ1-6
cdr3_aa: ASSLVSQKNSPLH

v_call: TRBV7-8
j_call: TRBJ2-7
cdr3_aa: AGRDRGYEQY

v_call: TRBV6-1
j_call: TRBJ2-7
cdr3_aa: ASGLWDRTYEQY

v_call: TRBV5-6
j_call: TRBJ2-7
cdr3_aa: ASSFAGESYEQY

v_call: TRBV28
j_call: TRBJ1-5
cdr3_aa: ASSLLGNQPQH

v_call: TRBV11-2
j_call: TRBJ2-7
cdr3_aa: ASSLWTDEQY

v_call: TRBV5-4
j_call: TRBJ1-3
cdr3_aa: ASSLGGGLGNTIY

v_call: TRBV30
j_call: TRBJ2-2
cdr3_aa: AWTFPLNTGELF

v_call: TRBV27
j_call: TRBJ2-7
cdr3_aa: ASRAFGANYEQY

v_call: TRBV7-8
j_call: TRBJ2-7
cdr3_aa: ASSLAVYREYEQY

v_call: TRBV15
j_call: TRBJ1-2
cdr3_aa: ATSPRSTGFGYT

v_call: TRBV4-1
j_call: TRBJ2-7
cdr3_aa: ASSQGPGSLYEQY

v_call: TRBV2
j_call: TRBJ2-7
cdr3_aa: ASSQDLALSYEQY

v_call: TRBV6-1
j_call: TRBJ2-7
cdr3_aa: ASSINRLTSYEQY

v_call: TRBV27
j_call: TRBJ2-1
cdr3_aa: ASSSPRGTYNEQF

v_call: TRBV19
j_call: TRBJ2-7
cdr3_aa: ASSIQGTAHEQY

v_call: TRBV13
j_call: TRBJ2-7
cdr3_aa: ASSRLKGTGAYEQY

v_call: TRBV11-3
j_call: TRBJ2-1
cdr3_aa: ASSEGRGNEQF